This T cell receptor beta chain was profiled in a study of blood T cell repertoires in COVID-19. Assay: immunoSEQ multiplex PCR; the TCRdb copy retains only in-frame clones and omits some. The sample carries about 140,000 clones, over 70% recorded once. The ends lost 2 bases at V and 2 bases at J; junction bases unmatched: 0. Germline-derived CDR1 and CDR2 are MNHEY and SVGAGI. The CDR3 is 13 amino acids. The chain employs TRBV6-5 and TRBJ2-7; 7 nucleotides agree with TRBD1. The sample comprised peripheral blood. The receptor was isolated from a woman aged 50 to 60 with acute or convalescent COVID-19. Written as DNA, the CDR3 is TGTGCCAGCAGTTACGACAGGGCCTACGAGCAGTACTTC. It translates to CASSYDRAYEQYF.